The following is a TCR beta chain sequence with its context. What it binds is unknown. This sample is part of a study of T cell repertoires in cytomegalovirus infection. Overall study context: Matching HLA type and CMV infection were both indicated by public TCR beta signatures.

TCRdb re-called the reads with MiXCR, one entry per CDR3 protein. The sample lists fewer than 200,000 distinct CDR3 sequences; 8.5% to 10% were seen once. The trim removed 5 bases at V and 5 bases at J, leaving 10 bases unmatched. This CDR3 has 14 residues. CDR1 DFQATT and CDR2 SNEGSKA come from the germline V gene (reference sequence). Points from the study as a whole: Pooled public TCR beta family frequency picked out CMV carriers with the relevant HLA. CMV-specific TCR beta clonotypes restricted by HLA-C were the ones dominating the ex vivo response.

The origin of this receptor is a human donor in good health (CMV status not recorded). Some clones in this sample may be carry-over from other donors' samples. The sequencing input was PBMCs. This rearrangement joins TRBV20-1 to TRBJ2-3; TRBD1 aligns across 7 bases. The chain's CDR3 is CSALPGQEIDTQYF. The CDR3 DNA reads TGCAGTGCTTTACCCGGACAGGAGATAGATACGCAGTATTTT.